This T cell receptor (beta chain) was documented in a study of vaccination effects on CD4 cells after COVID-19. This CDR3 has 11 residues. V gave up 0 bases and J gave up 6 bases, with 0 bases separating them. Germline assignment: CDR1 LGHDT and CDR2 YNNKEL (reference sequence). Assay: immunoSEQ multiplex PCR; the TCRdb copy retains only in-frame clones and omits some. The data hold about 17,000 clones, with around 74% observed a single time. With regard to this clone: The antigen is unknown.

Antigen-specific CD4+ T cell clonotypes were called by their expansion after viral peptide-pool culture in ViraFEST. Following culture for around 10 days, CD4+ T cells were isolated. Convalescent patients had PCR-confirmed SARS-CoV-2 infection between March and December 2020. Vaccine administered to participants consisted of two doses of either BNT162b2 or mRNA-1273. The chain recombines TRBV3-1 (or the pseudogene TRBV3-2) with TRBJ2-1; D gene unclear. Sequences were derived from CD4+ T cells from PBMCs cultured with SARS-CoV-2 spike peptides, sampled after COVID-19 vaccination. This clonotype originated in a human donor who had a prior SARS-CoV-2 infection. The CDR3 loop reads CASSQDNEQFF. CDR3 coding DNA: TGTGCCAGCAGCCAAGACAATGAGCAGTTCTTC.